A single sample gave rise to the 25 T cell receptor beta chains below, sequenced in a study of chemoradiotherapy in HPV16-positive cancers. TCRdb's copy holds only in-frame clones and misses some; the assay was immunoSEQ multiplex PCR. This table holds 25,000 to 30,000 clones, approximately 90% found once. The sequencing here drew on blood, taken from a patient who underwent chemoradiotherapy. Source of these receptors: a human donor with HPV-associated anogenital cancer.

The CDR3 DNA is TGTGCCTGGAGTGTACATAGCGGGAGGACGGAGACCCAGTACTTC. This sequence encodes CAWSVHSGRTETQYF. The V gene is TRBV30, the J gene TRBJ2-5, with 10 positions matching TRBD2. Germline lookup yields CDR1 GTSNPN and CDR2 SVGIG (reference sequence). The V gene end was trimmed by 0 bases and the J gene end by 5 bases; junction bases not matched to a gene: 6. This CDR3 is 15 amino acids long.

This chain connects TRBV10-3 to TRBJ2-7; either TRBD1 or TRBD2 may supply D (6 bases each). The CDR3 has 12 amino acids. In germline, CDR1 is ENHRY, CDR2 SYGVKD. V lost 11 bases, J lost 3 bases, and 14 bases lay in between. Written as DNA, the CDR3 is TGTGCCGCCGGAGGGGGTATCTACGAGCAGTACTTC. Translating gives CAAGGGIYEQYF.

This clone has only one observation. The chain couples TRBV11-2 to TRBJ2-2; a weak D match, TRBD1 (6 bases). This CDR3 has 15 residues. Looked up from germline, CDR1 is SGHAT and CDR2 is FQNNGV. Deletions cut 3 bases from V and 6 bases from J, with 14 bases between. The CDR3 is CASSLDAGAPGELFF. As DNA, the CDR3 is TGTGCCAGCAGCTTGGACGCAGGGGCGCCCGGGGAGCTGTTTTTT.

As for this clone: A read error may account for a junction end that differs from germline. V and J are TRBV5-1 and TRBJ2-7; TRBD2 matches at 8 bases. Per germline, CDR1 SGHRS and CDR2 YFSETQ. The CDR3 is 14 residues long. DNA of the CDR3: TGTGCCAGCAGCTTGGACGGGGACCGGGAGGGCCGATACTTC. Protein: CASSLDGDREGRYF.

The chain has TRBV11-1 and TRBJ1-1, with no clear D. The germline V gene has CDR1 SGHAT and CDR2 FQDESV (reference sequence). The CDR3 extends over 12 amino acids. V was pared by 0 bases and J by 6 bases, with 5 bases between. The CDR3 sequence: CASSLANSEAFF. The CDR3 nucleotides read TGTGCCAGCAGCTTAGCAAATTCTGAAGCTTTCTTT.

This clone was seen only once. This chain joins TRBV7-2 and TRBJ1-1; no definite D call. V was cut by 6 bases and J by 7 bases, with 18 bases left in between. This CDR3 comprises 14 residues. CDR1 and CDR2 from the germline V gene are SGHTA and FQGNSA. CDR3 in amino acids: CASRPFARTDEAFF. In nucleotides, the CDR3 is TGTGCCAGCAGGCCCTTCGCCCGTACAGATGAAGCTTTCTTT.

This clone was seen just once. The V gene is TRBV4-2, the J gene TRBJ2-2, with 11 bases aligning to TRBD2. Germline V gives CDR1 LGHNA, CDR2 YNFKEQ. Losses at the gene ends were 0 bases for V and 2 bases for J; bases not matched to a gene: 11. The CDR3 is 20 amino acids. The CDR3 reads CASSQEVGLAGGPNTGELFF. The CDR3 DNA reads TGTGCCAGCAGCCAAGAAGTGGGGCTAGCGGGAGGCCCCAACACCGGGGAGCTGTTTTTT.

J is TRBJ2-2 and V is TRBV5-1; D uncertain. Trimming pared 8 bases from V and 0 bases from J, leaving 11 bases between. Germline CDR1 SGHRS, CDR2 YFSETQ. The CDR3 covers 14 residues. CDR3: CASTTPTNTGELFF. CDR3 nucleotides: TGCGCCAGTACGACACCTACGAACACCGGGGAGCTGTTTTTT.

The chain carries TRBV27 and TRBJ1-2; no firm D call. From germline, CDR1 is MNHEY and CDR2 SMNVEV (reference sequence). Trimming stripped 4 bases from V and 1 base from J, with 4 bases between. CDR3 length: 12 amino acids. CDR3 nucleotide sequence: TGTGCCAGCAGTTGGGGTAACTATGGCTACACCTTC. Translated: CASSWGNYGYTF.

This clone has just a few counts. This chain links TRBV9 with TRBJ1-1; D ambiguous. The germline V gene has CDR1 SGDLS and CDR2 YYNGEE. V gave up 1 base and J gave up 4 bases, with 5 bases separating them. This CDR3 region has 12 residues. The CDR3 here is CASSVSGTEAFF. CDR3 sequence (DNA): TGTGCCAGCAGCGTATCAGGCACTGAAGCTTTCTTT.

This rearrangement joins TRBV7-9 to TRBJ1-4; D may be TRBD1 (6 bases). This CDR3 contains 14 residues. CDR1 is SEHNR, CDR2 FQNEAQ, per germline (reference sequence). The V and J ends lost 4 bases and 5 bases respectively, with 11 bases between them. The CDR3 nucleotides read TGTGCCAGCAGCTCAATACAGGGAAATGAAAAACTGTTTTTT. This translates into CASSSIQGNEKLFF. Complete variable domain (other parts from reference TRBV7-9 and TRBJ1-4): DTGVSQNPRHKITKRGQNVTFRCDPISEHNRLYWYRQTLGQGPEFLTYFQNEAQLEKSRLLSDRFSAERPKGSFSTLEIQRTEQGDSAMYLCASSSIQGNEKLFFGSGTQLSVL.

V usage is TRBV28 and J usage is TRBJ1-3; TRBD1 matches at 7 bases. Germline V gene lookup returns CDR1 MDHEN and CDR2 SYDVKM. Losses at the gene ends were 1 base for V and 0 bases for J; bases not matched to a gene: 12. The CDR3 consists of 19 residues. CDR3 bases: TGTGCCAGCAGTTTATTCCCGGGACAGTATCTTAGCTCTGGAAACACCATATATTTT. Protein product: CASSLFPGQYLSSGNTIYF.

J is TRBJ2-3 and V is TRBV6-5; TRBD1 is a possible D gene (5 bases). Germline CDR1 reads MNHEY; CDR2 reads SVGAGI. V dropped 0 bases and J dropped 1 base, with 11 bases sitting between them. This CDR3 has 16 residues. CDR3 in amino acids: CASSYSAGLRTDTQYF. DNA of the CDR3: TGTGCCAGCAGTTACTCGGCAGGGTTACGCACAGATACGCAGTATTTT.

The genes are TRBV19 and TRBJ2-1, with D tentatively TRBD1 or TRBD2 (5 bases each). Trimming shortened V by 6 bases and J by 8 bases, and 14 bases separated the two germline ends. Germline V CDR1 and CDR2: LNHDA, SQIVND (reference sequence). CDR3 length: 13 residues. The CDR3 region has the DNA TGTGCCAGTAGGGATGGGACCAGCCATGAGCAGTTCTTC. Amino acid sequence: CASRDGTSHEQFF.

As concerns this clone: The junction shows a germline mismatch at one end, possibly a read error. The V call is TRBV5-1, the J call TRBJ2-2; D ambiguous. Germline CDR1 reads SGHRS; CDR2 reads YFSETQ. The CDR3 is made up of 13 amino acids. DNA for the CDR3: TGCGCCAGCAGCTTTTTGAACTCCGGGGAGCTGTTTTTT. Translated, it gives CASSFLNSGELFF.

CDR3 in amino acids: CASSQDVLAGGFNTHGTDTQYF. Written as DNA, the CDR3 is TGTGCCAGCAGCCAAGATGTACTAGCGGGAGGGTTCAATACCCACGGGACAGATACGCAGTATTTT. J is TRBJ2-3 and V is TRBV4-2, with TRBD2 matching over 13 bases. With V trimmed by 0 bases and J by 3 bases, 18 bases remained unmatched. This CDR3 comprises 22 residues. CDR1 is LGHNA and CDR2 is YNFKEQ in the germline V gene.

V is TRBV9 and J is TRBJ2-5; no definite D call. The CDR3 sequence is 9 residues long. V dropped 6 bases and J dropped 6 bases, with 3 bases sitting between them. The germline V gene has CDR1 SGDLS and CDR2 YYNGEE. CDR3 sequence reads: CASTQTQYF. The CDR3 region has the DNA TGTGCCAGCACACAGACCCAGTACTTC. Combining the CDR3 with reference TRBV9 and TRBJ2-5 gives the whole variable domain DSGVTQTPKHLITATGQRVTLRCSPRSGDLSVYWYQQSLDQGLQFLIQYYNGEERAKGNILERFSAQQFPDLHSELNLSSLELGDSALYFCASTQTQYFGPGTRLLVL.

The rearrangement joins TRBV6-1 to TRBJ1-1; tentatively, D is TRBD1 (6 bases). The germline V gene has CDR1 MNHNS and CDR2 SASEGT. The CDR3 runs to 12 residues. Trimming left V 6 bases short and J 9 bases short, with 14 bases between. CDR3 bases: TGTGCCAGCAGCGGGGACAACCATAAAGCTTTCTTT. It encodes CASSGDNHKAFF.

The chain couples TRBV10-3 to TRBJ2-7; 15 nucleotides line up with TRBD2. CDR1 and CDR2 from the germline V gene are ENHRY and SYGVKD. V gave up 11 bases and J gave up 7 bases; unmatched junction bases: 9. This CDR3 is 14 amino acids long. The chain's CDR3 is CASGLAGGPGEQYF. DNA for the CDR3: TGTGCCTCCGGACTAGCGGGAGGGCCGGGAGAGCAGTACTTC.

The count of this clone is one. The chain carries TRBV30 and TRBJ2-7; 16 bases are shared with TRBD2. Germline CDR1 is GTSNPN and CDR2 is SVGIG (reference sequence). The CDR3 totals 17 residues. Trimming removed 1 base from V and 2 bases from J; junction bases left unmatched: 5. The CDR3 nucleotides read TGTGCCTGGAGTGGCGGGACTAGCGGGGGGGCAACCTACGAGCAGTACTTC. Translated: CAWSGGTSGGATYEQYF.

The genes are TRBV6-5 and TRBJ2-2; D not certain. V lost 6 bases, J lost 4 bases, and 6 bases lay in between. The V gene's germline CDR1 is MNHEY and CDR2 SVGAGI. This CDR3 has 12 residues. The DNA for the CDR3 is TGTGCCAGCAGCTACGGCACCGGGGAGCTGTTTTTT. This translates into CASSYGTGELFF.

V and J are TRBV5-1 and TRBJ1-5, with TRBD1 matching over 10 bases. The CDR3 is made up of 15 amino acids. The V and J ends lost 3 bases and 3 bases, in that order; junction bases with no gene match: 3. Germline loops: CDR1 SGHRS, CDR2 YFSETQ. CDR3 in amino acids: CASSSGTGDNQPQHF. The CDR3 DNA reads as TGCGCCAGCAGCTCCGGGACAGGGGACAATCAGCCCCAGCATTTT.

This chain's CDR3 is CASSAQPLAESYTDTQYF. CDR3 bases: TGTGCCAGCAGCGCCCAGCCCCTAGCGGAAAGTTACACAGATACGCAGTATTTT. V usage is TRBV7-6 and J usage is TRBJ2-3, with 7 nucleotides matching TRBD2. This CDR3 is 18 amino acids long. Germline trimming cut 5 bases from V and 2 bases from J; bases unmatched to any gene: 16. CDR1 and CDR2 (germline): SGHVS, FNYEAQ.

This clone was recorded only once. CDR3 region: CASSLYNEQFF. In nucleotides, the CDR3 is TGCGCCAGCAGCCTTTACAATGAGCAGTTCTTC. The rearrangement links TRBV5-1 to TRBJ2-1; D call uncertain. This CDR3 spans 11 amino acids. V was trimmed by 4 bases and J by 4 bases, leaving 3 bases between them. Germline V CDR1 and CDR2: SGHRS, YFSETQ.

V usage is TRBV6-5 and J usage is TRBJ1-2; the D gene is possibly TRBD1 (6 bases). The CDR3 spans 13 residues. CDR1 MNHEY and CDR2 SVGAGI come from the germline V gene. Trimming pared 0 bases from V and 8 bases from J, leaving 10 bases between. CDR3 sequence reads: CASSYSRGYGYTF. The CDR3, as DNA: TGTGCCAGCAGTTACTCGAGGGGGTACGGCTACACCTTC.